This T cell receptor (beta chain) was found in a study of response to subunit inactivated influenza vaccine. Study outcomes and limitations: Seasonal influenza vaccination, on each occasion, was suggested by the authors to recruit few new T cells.

This clonotype was counted only a few times. The target antigen is unknown. Per the germline V gene, CDR1 is SGHAT and CDR2 is FQNNGV. V shed 6 bases and J 6 bases; nucleotides not matched to a gene: 7. The CDR3 is 13 residues long. MiXCR was run by TCRdb on the RT-PCR reads, yielding one entry per CDR3 protein. The profile shows 150,000 to 200,000 distinct CDR3 sequences, around 9.9% of them singletons. The source is a man aged 50 to 59 who received an inactivated influenza vaccine. Sequenced material: non-naive T cells sorted from PBMCs, taken 45 days after vaccination. V usage is TRBV11-2 and J usage is TRBJ1-1, with 7 nucleotides matching TRBD1. DNA of the CDR3: TGTGCCAGCAGATTATGGGGACAGTCTGAAGCTTTCTTT. Its translation: CASRLWGQSEAFF.